This T cell receptor beta chain appears in the sequencing data of a study of post-analysis software for immune sequencing data (dated by TCRdb to between 2015 and 2017). Context from the whole study: Relapsing-remitting, secondary progressive and progressive-relapsing multiple sclerosis were recorded as disease courses, and subtype annotation was lacking for some patients. Patient repertoires were compared against around 10 previously published healthy control repertoires from donors aged roughly 6 to 26 years. A subset of samples was prepared in parallel using single-end sample barcoding, then pooled and co-amplified after Illumina adapter ligation. Beyond this particular receptor, the publication reports: Significantly lower normalized Chao1 diversity was found in multiple sclerosis patients than in controls, suggesting substantial peripheral T-cell clonal expansion. Four to six TRBV segments, including TRBV5-6, TRBV5-1 and TRBV20-1, were significantly more frequent in patients than controls. Direct clustering with F measure showed strong co-clustering of samples prepared in the same batch, prompting a batch-effect correction. The control group was slightly older than the multiple sclerosis patient group.

Remarks on this clonotype: Its antigen remains unidentified. No per-base quality is available; no much larger clone lies one base away.

TCR beta repertoires were profiled from peripheral blood of about a dozen young patients with multiple sclerosis to demonstrate the VDJtools post-analysis software. The multiple sclerosis patients were children and adolescents ranging in age from roughly 6 to 15 years. For CDR1 and CDR2, the germline V gene (reference sequence) lists DFQATT and SNEGSKA. From the cysteine through the phenylalanine, the CDR3 covers 15 amino acids. The entry retains the CDR3 DNA only, 45 bases that are in frame from base 1. V is pared back by 1 base and J by 4 bases, with 16 bases lying between the germline termini. The library was made by PCR. These reads were obtained on an Illumina HiSeq 2500. Unique molecular identifiers were incorporated into TCR beta cDNA libraries to reduce PCR and sequencing biases. Every 1 to 10 million input T cells yielded 500,000 or so cDNA molecules, meaning each molecule approximated one T cell. Patient libraries were prepared and sequenced with the same protocol used for the earlier healthy control dataset. Samples belonging to the same batch were prepared together, multiplexed and sequenced on a shared HiSeq lane. As for how the authors treated the data: Raw barcoded reads were processed with MIGEC, and single-read molecular identifier groups were discarded before consensus assembly and CDR3 extraction. VDJtools was used for post-analysis of the clonotype tables, and diversity was normalized by down-sampling every dataset to the size of the smallest sample. Repertoire overlap clustering matched CDR3 amino acid but not nucleotide sequences to correct batch-related cross-sample contamination. TCRdb took the public reads, trimmed them with fastp at Q25, ran MiXCR for clone calling and kept in-frame beta chains. CDR3 protein sequences are deduplicated, and each keeps its most common genes and DNA. The V and J calls and clone size are TCRdb's, not the authors'. The sample has about 770,000 distinct CDR3 sequences on record, around 45% of them singletons. Just under 5% of the sample lies in the top ten.

The sequence joins TRBV20-1 to TRBJ1-1, and possibly TRBD1, on 5 matching bases. The clonotype originates from a girl aged 10-17 years with multiple sclerosis. Sequencing was done on a sample of blood. The nucleotide sequence is given as TGCAGTGCTAGAGGCCCCGAGGGAAGGGGCACTGAAGCTTTCTTT. Translated, this is CSARGPEGRGTEAFF.